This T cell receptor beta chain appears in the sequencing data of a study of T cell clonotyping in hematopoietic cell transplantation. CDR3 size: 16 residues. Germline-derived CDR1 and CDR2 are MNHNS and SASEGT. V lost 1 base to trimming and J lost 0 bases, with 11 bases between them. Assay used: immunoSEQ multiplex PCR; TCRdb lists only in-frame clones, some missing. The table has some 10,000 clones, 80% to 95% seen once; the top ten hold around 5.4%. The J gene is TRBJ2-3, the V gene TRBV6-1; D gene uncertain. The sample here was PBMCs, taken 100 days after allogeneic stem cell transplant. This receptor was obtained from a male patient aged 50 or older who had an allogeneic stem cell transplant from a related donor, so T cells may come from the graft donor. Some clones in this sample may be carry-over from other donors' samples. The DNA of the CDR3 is TGTGCCAGCAGTGAAGGGGCCCGAGTCAGCACAGATACGCAGTATTTT. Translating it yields CASSEGARVSTDTQYF.